The 27 T cell receptor beta chains below come from one sample, sequenced in a study of T cells after yellow fever vaccination. From the 5' RACE reads, TCRdb called clonotypes with MiXCR, one entry per CDR3 protein. The repertoire includes 300,000 to 450,000 distinct CDR3 sequences, 6.2% of them detected once, and 15% sits in the top ten. Sequencing used PBMCs, obtained 5 days after the yellow fever booster vaccination. The receptors stem from a man aged 30 to 39 who received the YFV17D yellow fever vaccine.

This clonotype was observed a few times. The genes are TRBV12-3 or TRBV12-4 and TRBJ1-1; no clear D. The CDR3 spans 13 residues. The V end was cut by 4 bases, the J end by 4 bases, with 10 bases between. CDR3 in amino acids: CASSYAGVTEAFF. The CDR3 DNA reads as TGTGCCAGCAGTTACGCCGGGGTCACTGAAGCTTTCTTT.

The genes are TRBV5-1 and TRBJ2-1, with 9 nucleotides matching TRBD2. This CDR3 comprises 14 residues. The V and J ends lost 0 bases and 10 bases, in that order; junction bases with no gene match: 5. Germline-derived CDR1 and CDR2 are SGHRS and YFSETQ. The chain's CDR3 is CASSLGGRDLEQFF. CDR3 DNA sequence: TGCGCCAGCAGCTTGGGCGGGAGGGACCTGGAGCAGTTCTTC.

This clonotype showed up just a few times. The chain carries TRBV3-1 and TRBJ2-3; a possible D gene is TRBD1 (6 bases). Trimming removed 4 bases from V and 0 bases from J, with 20 bases in between. The CDR3 sequence is 18 residues long. The germline gives CDR1 LGHDT, CDR2 YNNKEL (reference sequence). CDR3 in amino acids: CASSRNMGTYTSTDTQYF. The CDR3 DNA reads as TGTGCCAGCAGCCGCAACATGGGGACATATACTAGCACAGATACGCAGTATTTT.

This clonotype was counted ten times or more. The chain has TRBV15 and TRBJ2-1; the match to TRBD2 covers 8 bases. Losses at the gene ends were 0 bases for V and 2 bases for J; bases not matched to a gene: 6. The CDR3 totals 17 residues. Germline V gene lookup returns CDR1 LNHNV and CDR2 YYDKDF (reference sequence). The CDR3, as DNA: TGTGCCACCAGCAGAGATCGAGCGGGAGTCGCCTACAATGAGCAGTTCTTC. Protein: CATSRDRAGVAYNEQFF. The full variable domain, rest sourced from reference TRBV15 and TRBJ2-1, is DAMVIQNPRYQVTQFGKPVTLSCSQTLNHNVMYWYQQKSSQAPKLLFHYYDKDFNNEADTPDNFQSRRPNTSFCFLDIRSPGLGDTAMYLCATSRDRAGVAYNEQFFGPGTRLTVL.

This clonotype was seen at least ten times. J is TRBJ2-1 and V is TRBV7-2, with no clear D. The V and J ends lost 5 bases and 10 bases respectively, with 15 bases between them. CDR1 and CDR2 from the germline V gene are SGHTA and FQGNSA. This CDR3 is 13 amino acids long. CDR3 amino acids: CASSRRATGEQFF. Here the CDR3 DNA reads TGTGCCAGCAGCCGCCGGGCGACCGGGGAGCAGTTCTTC.

The genes are TRBV3-1 and TRBJ2-1, with D possibly matching TRBD1 (6 bases). Germline-derived CDR1 and CDR2 are LGHDT and YNNKEL (reference sequence). The CDR3 runs to 15 residues. The V gene lost 6 bases and the J gene lost 6 bases, with 18 bases spanning the gap. CDR3 DNA: TGTGCCAGCAGGCTCACAGGGCCGCAGGGCAATGAGCAGTTCTTC. Protein product: CASRLTGPQGNEQFF.

V and J are TRBV7-2 and TRBJ1-2, with D maybe TRBD1 (6 bases). Germline V gene lookup returns CDR1 SGHTA and CDR2 FQGNSA. Trimming took 6 bases from V and 2 from J, leaving 10 bases between them. The CDR3 length is 13 residues. The CDR3 sequence: CASRRDTNYGYTF. The CDR3 DNA is TGTGCCAGCAGGCGGGACACCAACTATGGCTACACCTTC.

Many counts were recorded for this clonotype. This chain joins TRBV7-2 and TRBJ2-1, with 8 bases matching TRBD2. The junction had 7 bases not matched to a gene; V was cut back by 0 bases and J by 6 bases. Germline CDR1 SGHTA, CDR2 FQGNSA. This CDR3 comprises 16 residues. The CDR3: CASSLAEAGVGNEQFF. CDR3 in DNA: TGTGCCAGCAGCTTAGCGGAAGCGGGAGTCGGCAATGAGCAGTTCTTC.

A few counts support this clonotype. The V call is TRBV7-9, the J call TRBJ2-3; weak D call: TRBD2 (6 bases). The V end lost 1 base, the J end lost 6 bases, and 8 bases lay between the germline ends. Germline V CDR1 and CDR2: SEHNR, FQNEAQ (reference sequence). The CDR3 is 13 amino acids. For the CDR3, the DNA is TGTGCCAGCAGCTTAGGCGGGATTGATACGCAGTATTTT. Protein: CASSLGGIDTQYF.

This clonotype was detected many times. This chain connects TRBV12-3 or TRBV12-4 to TRBJ2-1; the match to TRBD2 covers 10 bases. Trimming removed 5 bases from V and 7 bases from J; junction bases left unmatched: 5. The CDR3 spans 14 residues. The CDR3 DNA reads as TGTGCCAGCAGTCTTAGCGGGAGGTTGAATGAGCAGTTCTTC. It specifies CASSLSGRLNEQFF.

This clonotype was detected only a few times. The chain is built from TRBV2 and TRBJ1-1; a weak D match, TRBD1 (6 bases). Germline-derived CDR1 and CDR2 are SNHLY and FYNNEI. The ends were cut back, 5 bases at V and 1 base at J, with 11 bases in the middle. This CDR3 region has 14 residues. The CDR3 bases are TGTGCCAGCAGTCGACAGGATTGGAACACTGAAGCTTTCTTT. Encoded protein: CASSRQDWNTEAFF.

At least ten counts were recorded for this clonotype. The V gene is TRBV5-1, the J gene TRBJ2-5; TRBD2 matches at 16 bases. This CDR3 is 17 amino acids long. The germline gives CDR1 SGHRS, CDR2 YFSETQ. V gave up 4 bases and J gave up 5 bases; unmatched junction bases: 8. The CDR3 region has the DNA TGCGCCAGCAGCCCAGGGACTAGCGGGAGGGCCGAGGAGACCCAGTACTTC. Encoded protein: CASSPGTSGRAEETQYF.

This clonotype was counted between two and nine times. The V and J genes are TRBV20-1 and TRBJ2-1; D possibly corresponds to TRBD1 (6 bases). Germline V gene lookup returns CDR1 DFQATT and CDR2 SNEGSKA (reference sequence). The ends were cut back, 3 bases at V and 0 bases at J, with 9 bases in the middle. This CDR3 has 14 residues. The CDR3 protein is CSASQGTSYNEQFF. Here the CDR3 DNA reads TGCAGTGCTAGCCAGGGGACCTCCTACAATGAGCAGTTCTTC.

The chain employs TRBV18 and TRBJ2-7; no firm D call. V was trimmed by 4 bases and J by 7 bases, leaving 14 bases between them. There are 13 residues in the CDR3. Germline CDR1 reads KGHSH; CDR2 reads LQKENI. In DNA, the CDR3 is TGTGCCAGCTCACGAGACCCAGGAAGGGAGCAGTACTTC. The encoded protein is CASSRDPGREQYF.

This chain connects TRBV3-1 to TRBJ2-5; D is undetermined. Trimming took 0 bases from V and 6 from J, leaving 11 bases between them. This CDR3 is 14 amino acids long. Germline-derived CDR1 and CDR2 are LGHDT and YNNKEL (reference sequence). CDR3 coding DNA: TGTGCCAGCAGCCAAGATTGGCCGCCGCAGACCCAGTACTTC. It is translated as CASSQDWPPQTQYF.

This chain links TRBV6-2 or TRBV6-3 with TRBJ2-5; D is undetermined. The germline V and J ends were trimmed by 6 bases and 6 bases, with 11 bases remaining between them. This CDR3 is built from 12 residues. Looked up from germline, CDR1 is MNHEY and CDR2 is SVGEGT. This CDR3 reads CASSQTPQTQYF. CDR3 coding DNA: TGTGCCAGCAGCCAGACCCCGCAGACCCAGTACTTC.

There are a few counts of this clonotype. The chain combines TRBV10-3 with TRBJ2-3; 8 nucleotides line up with TRBD1. This CDR3 comprises 15 residues. The V segment lost 6 bases and the J segment 6 bases; nucleotides outside the gene matches: 11. Germline values: CDR1 ENHRY, CDR2 SYGVKD. The CDR3 nucleotides are TGTGCCATCAGGGATCCGGGACAGGAGCCTGATACGCAGTATTTT. Encoded protein: CAIRDPGQEPDTQYF.

The CDR3 nucleotides read TGTGCCAGCTCACGTCCGGGACTAGCGAGTTACGAGCAGTACTTC. This sequence encodes CASSRPGLASYEQYF. The J gene is TRBJ2-7, the V gene TRBV18; 10 bases line up with TRBD2. CDR1 is KGHSH and CDR2 is LQKENI in the germline V gene. V lost 4 bases to trimming and J lost 4 bases; unmatched junction nucleotides: 7. The CDR3 totals 15 residues.

Many counts were recorded for this clonotype. This sequence joins TRBV20-1 and TRBJ2-7, with D possibly matching TRBD1 (6 bases). Trimming cost V 3 bases and J 1 base, with 13 bases left between them. Germline V CDR1 and CDR2: DFQATT, SNEGSKA (reference sequence). CDR3 length: 14 amino acids. CDR3 sequence (DNA): TGCAGTGCTAGCGCTGGGGGCGTTTCCTACGAGCAGTACTTC. This gives the protein CSASAGGVSYEQYF.

The chain links TRBV3-1 to TRBJ2-7; no definite D call. Germline values: CDR1 LGHDT, CDR2 YNNKEL (reference sequence). The CDR3 has 14 residues. V was pared by 2 bases and J by 6 bases, with 14 bases between. The CDR3 loop reads CASSQKTLRSEQYF. The CDR3 bases are TGTGCCAGCAGCCAAAAAACACTAAGATCCGAGCAGTACTTC.

This clonotype was seen ten or more times. The rearrangement uses TRBV12-3 or TRBV12-4 and TRBJ2-2; D may be TRBD2 (5 bases). Trimming took 4 bases from V and 0 from J, leaving 9 bases between them. The CDR3 is made up of 15 amino acids. The CDR3 region has the DNA TGTGCCAGCAGTTCGACTAACACGAACACCGGGGAGCTGTTTTTT. It codes for CASSSTNTNTGELFF.

This clonotype was detected only a few times. The chain joins TRBV5-1 to TRBJ2-2; D is undetermined. The length of the CDR3 is 14 residues. The ends were cut back, 4 bases at V and 7 bases at J, with 14 bases in the middle. The germline gives CDR1 SGHRS, CDR2 YFSETQ. CDR3 nucleotide sequence: TGCGCCAGCAGCCCACAATTAAGGGACGGGGAGCTGTTTTTT. Amino acids: CASSPQLRDGELFF.

This clonotype showed up just a few times. The V and J genes are TRBV15 and TRBJ2-4; perhaps TRBD1 as D (6 bases). V dropped 9 bases and J dropped 1 base, with 16 bases sitting between them. There are 15 residues in the CDR3. CDR1 and CDR2 from the germline V gene are LNHNV and YYDKDF (reference sequence). DNA for the CDR3: TGTGCCACTCAGGACAGAGGAAAGGCCAAAAACATTCAGTACTTC. Protein sequence: CATQDRGKAKNIQYF. Full variable domain (outside the CDR3, taken from reference TRBV15 and TRBJ2-4): DAMVIQNPRYQVTQFGKPVTLSCSQTLNHNVMYWYQQKSSQAPKLLFHYYDKDFNNEADTPDNFQSRRPNTSFCFLDIRSPGLGDTAMYLCATQDRGKAKNIQYFGAGTRLSVL.

This clonotype occurred many times. The chain employs TRBV25-1 and TRBJ2-7; 9 nucleotides match TRBD1. The length of the CDR3 is 16 residues. Germline CDR1 and CDR2: MGHDK and SYGVNS. Trimming cost V 3 bases and J 3 bases; bases outside gene matches: 9. The CDR3 reads CASSESTGTGNYEQYF. CDR3 nucleotide sequence: TGTGCCAGCAGTGAGAGCACCGGGACAGGGAACTACGAGCAGTACTTC.

This chain links TRBV13 with TRBJ2-5; 7 nucleotides agree with TRBD2. The CDR3 has 16 amino acids. Germline V gene data show CDR1 as PRHDT and CDR2 as FYEKMQ (reference sequence). The junction had 11 bases not matched to a gene; V was cut back by 5 bases and J by 2 bases. The chain's CDR3 is CASSDHRASGQETQYF. In nucleotides, the CDR3 is TGTGCCAGCAGCGACCATCGGGCTAGCGGTCAAGAGACCCAGTACTTC.

This clonotype was seen ten or more times. The CDR3 coding sequence is TGTGCCAGCAGCTTAATCCCAAGCTCCTACAATGAGCAGTTCTTC. Translating gives CASSLIPSSYNEQFF. The chain recombines TRBV7-2 with TRBJ2-1, with D unclear. Deletions cut 2 bases from V and 0 bases from J, with 8 bases between. Germline V gene data show CDR1 as SGHTA and CDR2 as FQGNSA. This CDR3 contains 15 residues.

About this clonotype itself: A single base separates this from a much larger clone, so it may be a read error. The chain uses TRBV5-6 and TRBJ2-2, with 9 bases identical to TRBD1. The length of the CDR3 is 16 residues. The germline CDR1 and CDR2 sequences are SGHDT and YYEEEE. The CDR3 is CASSIPGQGLTGKLFF. In nucleotides, the CDR3 is TGTGCCAGCAGCATACCGGGACAGGGACTCACCGGGAAGCTGTTTTTT.